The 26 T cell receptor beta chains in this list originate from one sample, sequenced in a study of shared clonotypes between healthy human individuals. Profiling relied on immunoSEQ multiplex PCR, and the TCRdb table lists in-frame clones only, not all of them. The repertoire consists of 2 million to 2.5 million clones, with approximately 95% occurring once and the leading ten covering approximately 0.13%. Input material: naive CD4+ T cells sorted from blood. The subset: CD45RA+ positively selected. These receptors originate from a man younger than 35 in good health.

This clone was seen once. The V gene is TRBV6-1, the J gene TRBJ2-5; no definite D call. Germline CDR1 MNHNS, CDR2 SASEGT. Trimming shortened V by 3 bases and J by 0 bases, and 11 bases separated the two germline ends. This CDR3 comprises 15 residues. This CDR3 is CASSEAFSYQETQYF. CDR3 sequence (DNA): TGTGCCAGCAGTGAGGCCTTTTCGTACCAAGAGACCCAGTACTTC.

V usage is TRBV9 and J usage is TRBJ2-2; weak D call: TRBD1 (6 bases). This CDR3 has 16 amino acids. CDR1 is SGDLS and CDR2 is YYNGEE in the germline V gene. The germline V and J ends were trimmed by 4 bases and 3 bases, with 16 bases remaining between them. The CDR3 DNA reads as TGTGCCAGCAGCCCTAGAAACAGGGTGGACACCGGGGAGCTGTTTTTT. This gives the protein CASSPRNRVDTGELFF.

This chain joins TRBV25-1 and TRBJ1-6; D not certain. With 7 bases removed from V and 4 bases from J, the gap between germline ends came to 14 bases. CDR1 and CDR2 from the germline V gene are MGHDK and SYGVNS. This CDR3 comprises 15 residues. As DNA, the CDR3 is TGTGCCAGCAAGGGCCGTGCCAGTTATAATTCACCCCTCCACTTT. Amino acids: CASKGRASYNSPLHF. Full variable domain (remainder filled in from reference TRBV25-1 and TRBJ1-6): EADIYQTPRYLVIGTGKKITLECSQTMGHDKMYWYQQDPGMELHLIHYSYGVNSTEKGDLSSESTVSRIRTEHFPLTLESARPSHTSQYLCASKGRASYNSPLHFGNGTRLTVT.

The CDR3 nucleotides read TGTGCCAGCAGTTTAGCTAATTCCTACAATGAGCAGTTCTTC. It is translated as CASSLANSYNEQFF. The chain couples TRBV28 to TRBJ2-1; D ambiguous. Germline assignment: CDR1 MDHEN and CDR2 SYDVKM. V was shortened by 2 bases and J by 1 base, with 6 bases between the two germline ends. The CDR3 length is 14 residues.

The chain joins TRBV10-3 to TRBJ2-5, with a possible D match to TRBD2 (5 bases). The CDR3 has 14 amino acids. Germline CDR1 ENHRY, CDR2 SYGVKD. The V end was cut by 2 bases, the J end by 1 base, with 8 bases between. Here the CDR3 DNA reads TGTGCCATCAGTGAGAACGGAGGCCAAGAGACCCAGTACTTC. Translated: CAISENGGQETQYF.

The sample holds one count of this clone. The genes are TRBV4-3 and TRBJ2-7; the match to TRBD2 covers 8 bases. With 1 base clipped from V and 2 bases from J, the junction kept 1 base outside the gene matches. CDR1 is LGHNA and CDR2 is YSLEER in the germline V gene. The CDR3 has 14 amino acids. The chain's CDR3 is CASSQGLAPYEQYF. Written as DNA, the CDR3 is TGCGCCAGCAGCCAAGGACTAGCGCCCTACGAGCAGTACTTC.

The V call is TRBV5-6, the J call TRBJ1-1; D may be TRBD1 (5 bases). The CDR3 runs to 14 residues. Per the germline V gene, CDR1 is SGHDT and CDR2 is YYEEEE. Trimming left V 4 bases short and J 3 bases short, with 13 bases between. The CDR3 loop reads CASSPRTRHTEAFF. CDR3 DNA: TGTGCCAGCAGCCCCAGGACACGGCACACTGAAGCTTTCTTT.

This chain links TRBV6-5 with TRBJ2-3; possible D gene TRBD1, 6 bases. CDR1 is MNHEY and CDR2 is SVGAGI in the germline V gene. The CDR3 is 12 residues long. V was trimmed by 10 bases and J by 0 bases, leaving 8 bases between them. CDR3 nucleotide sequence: TGTGCCACCGGACAGAGCACAGATACGCAGTATTTT. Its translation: CATGQSTDTQYF.

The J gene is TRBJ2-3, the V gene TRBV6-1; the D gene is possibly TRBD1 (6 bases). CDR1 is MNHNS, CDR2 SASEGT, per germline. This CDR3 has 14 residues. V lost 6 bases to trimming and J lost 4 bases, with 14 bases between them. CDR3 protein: CASRVTGFPDTQYF. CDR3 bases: TGTGCCAGCAGGGTCACAGGGTTCCCAGATACGCAGTATTTT.

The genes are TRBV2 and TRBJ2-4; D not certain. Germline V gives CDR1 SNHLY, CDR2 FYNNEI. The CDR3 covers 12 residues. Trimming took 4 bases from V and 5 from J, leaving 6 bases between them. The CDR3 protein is CASSGVENIQYF. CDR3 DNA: TGTGCCAGCAGTGGTGTAGAAAACATTCAGTACTTC. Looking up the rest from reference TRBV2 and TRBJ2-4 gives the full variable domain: EPEVTQTPSHQVTQMGQEVILRCVPISNHLYFYWYRQILGQKVEFLVSFYNNEISEKSEIFDDQFSVERPDGSNFTLKIRSTKLEDSAMYFCASSGVENIQYFGAGTRLSVL.

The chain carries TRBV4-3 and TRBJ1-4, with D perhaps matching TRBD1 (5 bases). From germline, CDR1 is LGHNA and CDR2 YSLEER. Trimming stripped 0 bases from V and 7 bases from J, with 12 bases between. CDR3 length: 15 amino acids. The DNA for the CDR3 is TGCGCCAGCAGCCAAGAGAAGGGGCGCGGTGAAAAACTGTTTTTT. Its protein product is CASSQEKGRGEKLFF.

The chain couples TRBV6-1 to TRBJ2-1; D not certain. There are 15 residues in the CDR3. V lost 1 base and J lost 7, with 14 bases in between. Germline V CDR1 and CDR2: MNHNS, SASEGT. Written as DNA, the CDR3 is TGTGCCAGCAGTGAAGGGGTTTCCGACCTTAATGAGCAGTTCTTC. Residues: CASSEGVSDLNEQFF.

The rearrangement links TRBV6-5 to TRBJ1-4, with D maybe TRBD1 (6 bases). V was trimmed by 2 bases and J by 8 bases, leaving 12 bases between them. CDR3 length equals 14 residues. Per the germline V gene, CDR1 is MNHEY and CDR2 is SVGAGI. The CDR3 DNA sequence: TGTGCCAGCAGTTACGACTGGGGGCGGGAAAAACTGTTTTTT. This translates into CASSYDWGREKLFF.

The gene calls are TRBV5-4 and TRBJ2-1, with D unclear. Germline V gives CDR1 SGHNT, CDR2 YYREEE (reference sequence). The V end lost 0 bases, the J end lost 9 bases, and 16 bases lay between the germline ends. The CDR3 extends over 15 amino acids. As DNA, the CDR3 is TGTGCCAGCAGCTTGGGGTTGAATCTACAAGCTGAGCAGTTCTTC. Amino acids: CASSLGLNLQAEQFF.

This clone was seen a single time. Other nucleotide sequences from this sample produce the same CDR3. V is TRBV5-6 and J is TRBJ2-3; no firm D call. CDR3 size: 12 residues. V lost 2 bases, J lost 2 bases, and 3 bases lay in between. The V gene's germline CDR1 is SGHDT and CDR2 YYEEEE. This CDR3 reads CASSFVTDTQYF. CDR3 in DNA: TGTGCCAGCAGCTTCGTCACAGATACGCAGTATTTT.

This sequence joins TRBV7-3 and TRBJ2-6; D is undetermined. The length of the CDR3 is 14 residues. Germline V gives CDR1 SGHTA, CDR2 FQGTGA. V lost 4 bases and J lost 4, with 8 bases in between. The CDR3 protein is CASSSRPGANVLTF. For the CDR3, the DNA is TGTGCCAGCAGCTCCCGCCCGGGGGCCAACGTCCTGACTTTC.

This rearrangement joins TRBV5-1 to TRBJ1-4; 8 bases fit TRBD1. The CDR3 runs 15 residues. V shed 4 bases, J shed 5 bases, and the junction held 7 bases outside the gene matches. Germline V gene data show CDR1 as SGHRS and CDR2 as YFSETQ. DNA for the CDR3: TGCGCCAGCAGCGAAGGACAGGGTGGAAATGAAAAACTGTTTTTT. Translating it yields CASSEGQGGNEKLFF.

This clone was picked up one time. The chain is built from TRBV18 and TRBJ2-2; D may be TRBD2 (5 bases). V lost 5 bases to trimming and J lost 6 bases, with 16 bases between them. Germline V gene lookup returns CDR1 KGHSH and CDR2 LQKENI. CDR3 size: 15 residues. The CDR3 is CASSSVASLPGELFF. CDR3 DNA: TGTGCCAGCTCATCCGTAGCTAGCTTACCCGGGGAGCTGTTTTTT.

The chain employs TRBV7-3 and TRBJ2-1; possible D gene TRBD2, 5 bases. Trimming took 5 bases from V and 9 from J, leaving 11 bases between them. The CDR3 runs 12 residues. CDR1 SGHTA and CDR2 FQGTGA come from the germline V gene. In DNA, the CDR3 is TGTGCCAGCAGCAACGGGGTGGCTGAGCAGTTCTTC. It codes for CASSNGVAEQFF.

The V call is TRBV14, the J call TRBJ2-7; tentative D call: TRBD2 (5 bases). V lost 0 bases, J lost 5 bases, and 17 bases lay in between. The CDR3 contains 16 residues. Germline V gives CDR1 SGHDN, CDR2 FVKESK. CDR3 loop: CASSQDVFGRENEQYF. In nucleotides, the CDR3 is TGTGCCAGCAGCCAAGACGTCTTCGGTCGGGAAAACGAGCAGTACTTC.

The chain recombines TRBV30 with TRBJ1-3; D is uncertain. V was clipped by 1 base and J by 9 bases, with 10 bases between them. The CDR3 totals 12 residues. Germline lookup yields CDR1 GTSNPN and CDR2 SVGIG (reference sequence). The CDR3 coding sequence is TGTGCCTGGAGTGGAGGGCTGCTCACCATATATTTT. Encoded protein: CAWSGGLLTIYF.

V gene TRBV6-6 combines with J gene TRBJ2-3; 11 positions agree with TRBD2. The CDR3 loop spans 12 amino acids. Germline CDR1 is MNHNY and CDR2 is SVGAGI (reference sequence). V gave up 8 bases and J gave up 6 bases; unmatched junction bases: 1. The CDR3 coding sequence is TGTGCCAGCCTAGCGGGAGGCGATACGCAGTATTTT. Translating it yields CASLAGGDTQYF.

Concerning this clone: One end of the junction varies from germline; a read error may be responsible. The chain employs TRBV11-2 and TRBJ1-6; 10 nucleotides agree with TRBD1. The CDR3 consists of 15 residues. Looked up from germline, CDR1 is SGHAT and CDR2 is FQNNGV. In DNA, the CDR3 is TGTGCCAGCAGCTCGGGACAGGGGAAGGAGTCACCCCCCCACTTT. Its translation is CASSSGQGKESPPHF.

CDR3 nucleotides: TGTGCCAGCAGCTTGGGGCTAGCGGGGAGTCAAGAGACCCAGTACTTC. It encodes CASSLGLAGSQETQYF. This chain joins TRBV5-6 and TRBJ2-5; 9 nucleotides agree with TRBD2. The CDR3 length is 16 residues. The germline V gene encodes CDR1 SGHDT and CDR2 YYEEEE. With V trimmed by 0 bases and J by 2 bases, 5 bases remained unmatched.

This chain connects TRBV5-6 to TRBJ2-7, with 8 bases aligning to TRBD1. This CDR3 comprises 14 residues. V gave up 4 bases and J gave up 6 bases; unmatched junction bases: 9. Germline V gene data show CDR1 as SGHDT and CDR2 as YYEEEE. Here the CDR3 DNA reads TGTGCCAGCAGCCCGGACAGGGCCTGGGGCGAGCAGTACTTC. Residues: CASSPDRAWGEQYF.

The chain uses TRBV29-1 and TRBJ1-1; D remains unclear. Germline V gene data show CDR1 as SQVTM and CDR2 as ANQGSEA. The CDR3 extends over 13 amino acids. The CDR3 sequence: CRTGDRTNTEAFF. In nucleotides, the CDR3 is TGCAGGACCGGCGACCGCACGAACACTGAAGCTTTCTTT. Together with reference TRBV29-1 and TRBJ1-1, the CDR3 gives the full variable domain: SAVISQKPSRDICQRGTSLTIQCQVDSQVTMMFWYRQQPGQSLTLIATANQGSEATYESGFVIDKFPISRPNLTFSTLTVSNMSPEDSSIYLCRTGDRTNTEAFFGQGTRLTVV.